These 5 T cell receptor beta chains share one sample of origin, sequenced in a study of blood T cells in healthy people across ages. Then a second PCR, running about 6 to 11 cycles, was carried out with a sample-barcoded 5' primer and a J-beta primer mix. TCRdb used MiXCR to reprocess the 5' RACE reads, holding one entry per CDR3 protein. The data show about 1 million distinct CDR3 sequences, 45% seen once. The sequencing input was blood. The receptors here all came from a woman aged 55-69 years in good health.

The V gene is TRBV5-1, the J gene TRBJ1-2; TRBD1 agrees at 12 bases. V dropped 4 bases and J dropped 6; count of bases not matched to a gene: 7. Germline CDR1 is SGHRS and CDR2 is YFSETQ. The CDR3 contains 15 residues. The CDR3 loop reads CASSGTGGAGDGYTF. The DNA of the CDR3 is TGCGCCAGCAGCGGGACAGGGGGCGCTGGGGATGGCTACACCTTC.

The chain uses TRBV7-9 and TRBJ2-3; TRBD2 agrees at 8 bases. The length of the CDR3 is 16 residues. Germline-derived CDR1 and CDR2 are SEHNR and FQNEAQ (reference sequence). V was pared by 2 bases and J by 3 bases, with 7 bases of the junction left unmatched. CDR3 region: CASSLISSGSTDTQYF. The CDR3, as DNA: TGTGCCAGCAGCTTAATCTCCAGCGGGAGTACAGATACGCAGTATTTT.

This chain uses TRBV15 with TRBJ2-7; D gene uncertain. CDR1 is LNHNV and CDR2 is YYDKDF in the germline V gene (reference sequence). V was clipped by 0 bases and J by 0 bases, with 9 bases between them. This CDR3 has 15 residues. The CDR3: CATSRDATSSYEQYF. CDR3 coding DNA: TGTGCCACCAGCAGAGACGCCACCAGCTCCTACGAGCAGTACTTC.

The chain combines TRBV21-1 with TRBJ1-3; the D call of TRBD1 is as the table states it, not checked on the DNA. TRBV21-1 is tagged as a pseudogene. There are 15 residues in the CDR3. The CDR3 DNA reads as TGTGCCAGCAGCAAAGGGTCGGGACATAGAAACACCATATATTTT. Translation: CASSKGSGHRNTIYF.

In nucleotides, the CDR3 is TGTGCCAGCACCCAGGACAGGGTCGGCAATCAGCCCCAGCATTTT. Translation gives CASTQDRVGNQPQHF. V is TRBV12-3 or TRBV12-4 and J is TRBJ1-5; 8 nucleotides line up with TRBD1. The J segment lost 2 bases and the V segment lost 7 bases, leaving 7 bases of the junction unmatched. The CDR3 is made up of 15 amino acids.